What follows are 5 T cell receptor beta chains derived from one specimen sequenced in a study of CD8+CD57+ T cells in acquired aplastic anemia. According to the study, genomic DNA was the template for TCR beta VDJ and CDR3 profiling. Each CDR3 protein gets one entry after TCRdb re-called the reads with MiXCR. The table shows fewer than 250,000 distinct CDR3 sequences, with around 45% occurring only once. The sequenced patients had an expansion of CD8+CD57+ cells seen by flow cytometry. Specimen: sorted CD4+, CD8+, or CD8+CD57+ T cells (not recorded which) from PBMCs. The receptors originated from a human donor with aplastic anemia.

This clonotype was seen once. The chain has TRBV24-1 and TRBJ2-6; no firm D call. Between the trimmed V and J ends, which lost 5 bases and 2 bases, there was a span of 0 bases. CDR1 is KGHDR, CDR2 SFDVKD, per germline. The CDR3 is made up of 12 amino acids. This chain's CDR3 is CATSAGANVLTF. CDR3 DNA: TGTGCCACCAGTGCTGGGGCCAACGTCCTGACTTTC.

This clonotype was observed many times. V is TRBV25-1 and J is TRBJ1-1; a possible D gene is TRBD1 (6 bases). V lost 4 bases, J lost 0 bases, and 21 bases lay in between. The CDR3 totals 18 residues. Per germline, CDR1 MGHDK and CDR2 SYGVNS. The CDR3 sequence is CASSGSGRLRDMNTEAFF. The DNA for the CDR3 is TGTGCCAGCAGTGGATCGGGCAGGTTGAGGGACATGAACACTGAAGCTTTCTTT.

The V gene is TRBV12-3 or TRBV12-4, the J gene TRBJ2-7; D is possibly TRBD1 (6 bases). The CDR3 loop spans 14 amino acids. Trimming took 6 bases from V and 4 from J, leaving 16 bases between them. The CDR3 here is CASSQVRGGYEQYF. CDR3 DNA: TGTGCCAGCAGCCAGGTCAGGGGTGGGTACGAGCAGTACTTC.

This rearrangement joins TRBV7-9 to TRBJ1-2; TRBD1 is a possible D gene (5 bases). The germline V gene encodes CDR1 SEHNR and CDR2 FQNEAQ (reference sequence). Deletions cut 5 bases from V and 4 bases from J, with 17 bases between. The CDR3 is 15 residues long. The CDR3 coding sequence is TGTGCCAGCAGCCCCTCCTCCGGGGCCGGCTATGGCTACACCTTC. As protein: CASSPSSGAGYGYTF.

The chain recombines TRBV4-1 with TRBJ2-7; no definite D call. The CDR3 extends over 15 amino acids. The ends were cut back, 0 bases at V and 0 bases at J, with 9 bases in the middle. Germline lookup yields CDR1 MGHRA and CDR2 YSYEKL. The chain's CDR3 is CASSQEIPNSYEQYF. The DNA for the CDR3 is TGCGCCAGCAGCCAAGAAATCCCGAACTCCTACGAGCAGTACTTC.